The clone carrying this T cell receptor (beta chain) was observed once. This sample is part of a study of OX40 agonist ivuxolimab in advanced cancers. Background on the study: Partial responses occurred in three patients (one hepatocellular carcinoma, two cutaneous melanoma).

CDR3 length: 18 residues. V was trimmed by 3 bases and J by 6 bases, leaving 26 bases between them. CDR1 is MGHRA, CDR2 YSYEKL, per germline. Data came from immunoSEQ multiplex PCR; TCRdb stores just in-frame clones and leaves some out. The sample contains about 80,000 clones, 90% to 95% of which appear only once. The TCR originated in an adult with an advanced solid tumor such as melanoma, head and neck, liver or kidney cancer. The sample in question was CD4+ or CD8+ T cells sorted from blood, obtained in a trial of the OX40 agonist ivuxolimab. The gene calls are TRBV4-1 and TRBJ1-2, with a possible D match to TRBD1 (5 bases). In DNA, the CDR3 is TGCGCCAGCAGCCAGTTCTCCCATCCGGGACCCCAGAACGATGGCTACACCTTC. Its protein is CASSQFSHPGPQNDGYTF.